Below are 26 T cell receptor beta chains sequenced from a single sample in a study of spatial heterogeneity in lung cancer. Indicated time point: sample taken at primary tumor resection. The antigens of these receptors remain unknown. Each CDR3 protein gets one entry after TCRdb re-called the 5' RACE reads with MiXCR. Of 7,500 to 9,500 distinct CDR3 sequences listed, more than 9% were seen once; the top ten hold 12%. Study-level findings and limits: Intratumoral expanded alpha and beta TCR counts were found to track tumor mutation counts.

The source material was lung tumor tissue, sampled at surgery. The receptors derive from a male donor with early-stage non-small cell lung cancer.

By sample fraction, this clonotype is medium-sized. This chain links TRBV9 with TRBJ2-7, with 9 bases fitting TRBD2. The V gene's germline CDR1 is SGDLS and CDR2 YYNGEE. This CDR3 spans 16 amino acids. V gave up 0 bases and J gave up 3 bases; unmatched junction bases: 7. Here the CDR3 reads CASSVEVAGDLYEQYV. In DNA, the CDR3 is TGTGCCAGCAGCGTAGAAGTAGCGGGGGACCTCTACGAGCAGTACGTC.

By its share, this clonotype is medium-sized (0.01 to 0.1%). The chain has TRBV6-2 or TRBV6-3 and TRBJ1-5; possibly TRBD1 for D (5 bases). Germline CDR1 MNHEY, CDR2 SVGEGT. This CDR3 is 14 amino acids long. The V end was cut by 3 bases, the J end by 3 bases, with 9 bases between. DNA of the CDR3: TGTGCCAGCAGTTATACAGGTTCCAATCAGCCCCAGCATTTT. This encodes CASSYTGSNQPQHF.

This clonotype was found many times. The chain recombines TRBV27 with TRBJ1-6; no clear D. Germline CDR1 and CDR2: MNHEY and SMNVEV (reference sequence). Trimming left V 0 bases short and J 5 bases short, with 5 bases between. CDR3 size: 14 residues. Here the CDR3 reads CASSLSDHNSPLHF. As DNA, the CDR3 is TGTGCCAGCAGTTTATCGGATCATAATTCACCCCTCCACTTT.

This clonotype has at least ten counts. In DNA, the CDR3 is TGTGCCAGCAGTTCTATGGGGGGGTATGGCTACACCTTC. Translation: CASSSMGGYGYTF. V and J are TRBV12-3 or TRBV12-4 and TRBJ1-2; tentatively, D is TRBD1 (5 bases). The length of the CDR3 is 13 residues. Trimming pared 4 bases from V and 5 bases from J, leaving 11 bases between.

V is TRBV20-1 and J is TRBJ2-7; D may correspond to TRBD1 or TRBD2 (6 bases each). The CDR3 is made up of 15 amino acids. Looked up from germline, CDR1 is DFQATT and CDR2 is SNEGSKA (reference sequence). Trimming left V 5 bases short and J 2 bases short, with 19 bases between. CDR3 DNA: TGCAGTGCTGTCCCACAGGGACTCGGTACCTACGAGCAGTACTTC. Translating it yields CSAVPQGLGTYEQYF.

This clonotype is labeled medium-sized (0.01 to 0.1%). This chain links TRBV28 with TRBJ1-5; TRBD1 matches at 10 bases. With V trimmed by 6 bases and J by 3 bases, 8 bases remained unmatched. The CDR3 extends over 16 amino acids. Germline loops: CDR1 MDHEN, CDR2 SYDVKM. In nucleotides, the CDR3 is TGTGCCAGCAGCTTCCGGGACAGGGGTTACAATCAGCCCCAGCATTTT. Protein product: CASSFRDRGYNQPQHF.

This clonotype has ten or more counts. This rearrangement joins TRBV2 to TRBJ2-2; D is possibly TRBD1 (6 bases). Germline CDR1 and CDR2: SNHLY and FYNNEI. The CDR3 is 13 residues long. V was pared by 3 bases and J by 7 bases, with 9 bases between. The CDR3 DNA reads TGTGCCAGCAGTGATTCAGGGGTCGGGGAGCTGTTTTTT. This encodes CASSDSGVGELFF. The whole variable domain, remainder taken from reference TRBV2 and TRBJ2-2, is EPEVTQTPSHQVTQMGQEVILRCVPISNHLYFYWYRQILGQKVEFLVSFYNNEISEKSEIFDDQFSVERPDGSNFTLKIRSTKLEDSAMYFCASSDSGVGELFFGEGSRLTVL.

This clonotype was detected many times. In DNA form, the CDR3 reads TGCAGTGCTCCTCCCTCGGGTAGCCGCGGCACAGATACGCAGTATTTT. Encoded protein: CSAPPSGSRGTDTQYF. The gene calls are TRBV20-1 and TRBJ2-3; D remains ambiguous. The germline gives CDR1 DFQATT, CDR2 SNEGSKA (reference sequence). V was pared by 5 bases and J by 1 base, with 19 bases between. The CDR3 is 16 amino acids.

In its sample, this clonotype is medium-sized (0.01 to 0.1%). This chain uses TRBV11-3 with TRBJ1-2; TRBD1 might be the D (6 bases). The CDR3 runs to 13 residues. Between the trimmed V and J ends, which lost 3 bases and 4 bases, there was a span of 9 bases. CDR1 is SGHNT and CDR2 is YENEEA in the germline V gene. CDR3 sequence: CASSFEGGYGYTF. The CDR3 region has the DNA TGTGCCAGCAGCTTTGAGGGGGGCTATGGCTACACCTTC.

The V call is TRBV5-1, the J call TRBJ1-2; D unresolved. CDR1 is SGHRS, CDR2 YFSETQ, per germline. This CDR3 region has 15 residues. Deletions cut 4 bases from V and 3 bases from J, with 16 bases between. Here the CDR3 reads CASSRDITRDYGYTF. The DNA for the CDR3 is TGCGCCAGCAGCCGAGACATAACGAGGGACTATGGCTACACCTTC. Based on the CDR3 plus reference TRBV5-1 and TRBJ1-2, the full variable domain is KAGVTQTPRYLIKTRGQQVTLSCSPISGHRSVSWYQQTPGQGLQFLFEYFSETQRNKGNFPGRFSGRQFSNSRSEMNVSTLELGDSALYLCASSRDITRDYGYTFGSGTRLTVV.

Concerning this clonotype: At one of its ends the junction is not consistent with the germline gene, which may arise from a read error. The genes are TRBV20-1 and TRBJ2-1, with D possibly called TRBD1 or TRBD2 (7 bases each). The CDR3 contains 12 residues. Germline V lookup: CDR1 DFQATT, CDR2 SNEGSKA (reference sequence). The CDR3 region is CSAPGRGHEQSF. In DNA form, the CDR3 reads TGCAGTGCACCAGGGAGGGGGCATGAGCAGTCCTTC.

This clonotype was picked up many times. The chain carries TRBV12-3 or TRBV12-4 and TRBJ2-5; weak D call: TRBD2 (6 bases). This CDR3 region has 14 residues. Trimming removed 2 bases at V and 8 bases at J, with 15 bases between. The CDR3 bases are TGTGCCAGCAGTTTAAAGGGCCTCGGGGGTACCCAGTACTTC. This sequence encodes CASSLKGLGGTQYF.

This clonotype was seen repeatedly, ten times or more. The CDR3 DNA is TGCGCCAGCAGCCAAGACTACCGGCCGGGACTAGCGGGAGGTGTGACAGATACGCAGTATTTT. This translates into CASSQDYRPGLAGGVTDTQYF. The rearrangement joins TRBV4-1 to TRBJ2-3; 15 bases align to TRBD2. The CDR3 runs to 21 residues. The V gene end was trimmed by 0 bases and the J gene end by 3 bases; junction bases not matched to a gene: 13. In germline, CDR1 is MGHRA, CDR2 YSYEKL.

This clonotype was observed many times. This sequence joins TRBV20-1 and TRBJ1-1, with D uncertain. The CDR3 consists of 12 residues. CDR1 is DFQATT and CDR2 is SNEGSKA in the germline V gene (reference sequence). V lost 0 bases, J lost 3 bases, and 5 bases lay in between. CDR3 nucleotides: TGCAGTGCTAGAGATCAGTACACTGAAGCTTTCTTT. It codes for CSARDQYTEAFF.

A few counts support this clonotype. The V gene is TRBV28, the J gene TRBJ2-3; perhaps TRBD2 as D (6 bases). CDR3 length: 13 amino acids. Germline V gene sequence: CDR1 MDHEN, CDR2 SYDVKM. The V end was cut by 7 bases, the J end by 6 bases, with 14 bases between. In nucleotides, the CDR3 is TGTGCCAGCACTCTCGGCGGGGTCGATACGCAGTATTTT. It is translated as CASTLGGVDTQYF.

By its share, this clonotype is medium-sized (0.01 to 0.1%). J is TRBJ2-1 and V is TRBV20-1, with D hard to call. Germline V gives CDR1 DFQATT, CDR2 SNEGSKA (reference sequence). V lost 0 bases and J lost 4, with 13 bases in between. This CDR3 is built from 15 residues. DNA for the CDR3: TGCAGTGCTAGAGATCCTGGCGGCTTTTACAATGAGCAGTTCTTC. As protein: CSARDPGGFYNEQFF.

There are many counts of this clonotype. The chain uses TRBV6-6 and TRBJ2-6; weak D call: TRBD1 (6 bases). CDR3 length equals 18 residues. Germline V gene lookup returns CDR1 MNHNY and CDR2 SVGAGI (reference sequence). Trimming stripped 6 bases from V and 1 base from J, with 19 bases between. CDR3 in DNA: TGTGCCAGCAGCTATCAGACAGGACCTAGATCTGGGGCCAACGTCCTGACTTTC. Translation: CASSYQTGPRSGANVLTF.

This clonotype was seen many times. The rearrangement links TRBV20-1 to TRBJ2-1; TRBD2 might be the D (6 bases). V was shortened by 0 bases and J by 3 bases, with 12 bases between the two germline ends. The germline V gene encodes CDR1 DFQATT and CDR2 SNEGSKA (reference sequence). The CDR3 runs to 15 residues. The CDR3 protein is CSARDFGSLYNEQFF. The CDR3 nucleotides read TGCAGTGCTAGAGATTTCGGGAGCCTCTACAATGAGCAGTTCTTC.

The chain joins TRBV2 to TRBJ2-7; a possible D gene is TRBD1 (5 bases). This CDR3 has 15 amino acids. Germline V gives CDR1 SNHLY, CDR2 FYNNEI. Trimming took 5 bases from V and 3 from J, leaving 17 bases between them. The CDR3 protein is CASSPGFSKHYEQYF. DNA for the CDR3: TGTGCCAGCAGTCCAGGGTTTTCGAAACACTACGAGCAGTACTTC.

CDR3 sequence: CASKLWTSGIGDTQYF. As DNA, the CDR3 is TGTGCCAGCAAACTGTGGACTAGCGGGATCGGCGATACGCAGTATTTT. The genes are TRBV27 and TRBJ2-3, with 12 bases matching TRBD2. Germline V CDR1 and CDR2: MNHEY, SMNVEV (reference sequence). The CDR3 extends over 16 amino acids. The V segment lost 7 bases and the J segment 6 bases; nucleotides outside the gene matches: 11.

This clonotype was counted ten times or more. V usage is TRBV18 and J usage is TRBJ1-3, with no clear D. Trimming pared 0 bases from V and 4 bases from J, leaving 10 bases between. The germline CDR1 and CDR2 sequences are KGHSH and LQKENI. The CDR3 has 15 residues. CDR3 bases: TGTGCCAGCTCACCACCCCCGGGCGTCGGAAACACCATATATTTT. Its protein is CASSPPPGVGNTIYF.

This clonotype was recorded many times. CDR3 sequence reads: CASSFGLLEVSTEAFF. The CDR3 DNA sequence: TGTGCCAGCAGCTTCGGACTCCTTGAGGTTTCCACTGAAGCTTTCTTT. The rearrangement links TRBV5-5 to TRBJ1-1; unclear D gene. The germline V and J ends were trimmed by 2 bases and 4 bases, with 18 bases remaining between them. Germline lookup yields CDR1 SGHKS and CDR2 YYEKEE (reference sequence). The CDR3 is 16 residues long.

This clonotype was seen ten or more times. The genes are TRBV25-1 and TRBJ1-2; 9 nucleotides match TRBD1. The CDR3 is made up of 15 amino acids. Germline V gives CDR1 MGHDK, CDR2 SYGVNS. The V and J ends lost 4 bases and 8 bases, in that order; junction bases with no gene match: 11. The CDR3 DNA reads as TGTGCCAGCAGTGCCACGGACAGGGGCGGTATGGGCTACACCTTC. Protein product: CASSATDRGGMGYTF.

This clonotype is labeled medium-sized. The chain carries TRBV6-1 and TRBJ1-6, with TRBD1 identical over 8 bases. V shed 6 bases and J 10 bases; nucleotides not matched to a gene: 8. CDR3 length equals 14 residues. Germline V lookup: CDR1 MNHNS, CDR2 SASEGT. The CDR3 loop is CASRLTGVGSPLHF. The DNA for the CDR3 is TGTGCCAGCAGGCTGACAGGGGTAGGGTCACCCCTCCACTTT.

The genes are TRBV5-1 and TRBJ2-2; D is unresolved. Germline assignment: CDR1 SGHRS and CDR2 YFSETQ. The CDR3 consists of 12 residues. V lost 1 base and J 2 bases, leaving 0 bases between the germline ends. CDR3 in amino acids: CASSLNTGELFF. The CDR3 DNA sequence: TGCGCCAGCAGCTTGAACACCGGGGAGCTGTTTTTT.

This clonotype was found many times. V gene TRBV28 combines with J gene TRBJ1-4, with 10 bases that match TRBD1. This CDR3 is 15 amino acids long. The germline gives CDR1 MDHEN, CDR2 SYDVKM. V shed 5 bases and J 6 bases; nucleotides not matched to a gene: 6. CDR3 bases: TGTGCCAGCAGTGCCCCCGGGACAGGGGATGAAAAACTGTTTTTT. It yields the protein CASSAPGTGDEKLFF.